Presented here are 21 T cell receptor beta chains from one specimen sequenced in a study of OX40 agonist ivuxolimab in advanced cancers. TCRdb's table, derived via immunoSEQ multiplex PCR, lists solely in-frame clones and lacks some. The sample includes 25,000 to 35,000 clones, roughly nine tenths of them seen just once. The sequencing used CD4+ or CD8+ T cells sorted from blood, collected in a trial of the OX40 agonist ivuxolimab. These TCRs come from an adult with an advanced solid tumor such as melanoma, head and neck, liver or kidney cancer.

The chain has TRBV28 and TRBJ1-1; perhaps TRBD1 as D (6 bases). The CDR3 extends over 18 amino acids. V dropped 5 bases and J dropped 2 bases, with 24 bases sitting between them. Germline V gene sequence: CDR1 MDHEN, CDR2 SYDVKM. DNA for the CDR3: TGTGCCAGCAGTCCGATTGACAGGTCTGGCGGCGTTAACACTGAAGCTTTCTTT. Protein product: CASSPIDRSGGVNTEAFF.

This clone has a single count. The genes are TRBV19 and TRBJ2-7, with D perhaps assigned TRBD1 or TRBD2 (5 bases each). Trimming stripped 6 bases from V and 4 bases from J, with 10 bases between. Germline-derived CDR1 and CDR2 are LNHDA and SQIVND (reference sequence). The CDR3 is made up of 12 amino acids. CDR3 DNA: TGTGCCAGTAGCGACAGCGGATACGAGCAGTACTTC. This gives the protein CASSDSGYEQYF.

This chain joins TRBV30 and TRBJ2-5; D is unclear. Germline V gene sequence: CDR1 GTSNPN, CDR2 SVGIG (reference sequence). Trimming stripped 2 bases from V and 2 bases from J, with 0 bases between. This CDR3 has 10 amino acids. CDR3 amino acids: CAWSQETQYF. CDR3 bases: TGTGCCTGGAGTCAAGAGACCCAGTACTTC.

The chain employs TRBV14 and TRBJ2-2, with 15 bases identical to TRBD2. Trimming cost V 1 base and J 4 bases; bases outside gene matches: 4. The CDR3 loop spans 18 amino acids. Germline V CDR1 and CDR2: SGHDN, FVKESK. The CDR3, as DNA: TGTGCCAGCAGCCAAGGGACTAGCGGGAGGGGGAGCACCGGGGAGCTGTTTTTT. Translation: CASSQGTSGRGSTGELFF.

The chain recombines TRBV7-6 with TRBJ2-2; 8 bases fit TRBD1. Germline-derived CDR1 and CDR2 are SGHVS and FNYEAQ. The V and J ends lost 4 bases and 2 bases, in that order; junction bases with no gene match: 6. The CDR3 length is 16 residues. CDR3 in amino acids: CASSSRDRPNTGELFF. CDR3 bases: TGTGCCAGCAGCTCCCGGGACAGGCCTAACACCGGGGAGCTGTTTTTT.

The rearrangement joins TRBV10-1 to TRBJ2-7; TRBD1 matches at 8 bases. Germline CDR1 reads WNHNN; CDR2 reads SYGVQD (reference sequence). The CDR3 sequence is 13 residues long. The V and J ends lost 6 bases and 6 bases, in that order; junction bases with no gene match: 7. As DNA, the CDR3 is TGCGCCAGCAGCGGCCAGGGGGCGGGCGAGCAGTACTTC. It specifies CASSGQGAGEQYF.

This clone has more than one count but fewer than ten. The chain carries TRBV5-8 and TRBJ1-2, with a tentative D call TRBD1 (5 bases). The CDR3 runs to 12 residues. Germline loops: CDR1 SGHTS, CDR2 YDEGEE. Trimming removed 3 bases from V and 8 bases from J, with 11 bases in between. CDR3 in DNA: TGTGCCAGCAGCTCGGGACTTAGGGGCTACACCTTC. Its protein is CASSSGLRGYTF.

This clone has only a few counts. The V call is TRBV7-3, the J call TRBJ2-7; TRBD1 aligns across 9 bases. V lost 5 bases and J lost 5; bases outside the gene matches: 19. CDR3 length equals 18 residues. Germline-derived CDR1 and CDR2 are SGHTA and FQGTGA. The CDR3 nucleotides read TGTGCCAGCAGCCGCAACCCGGGACAGGGAGATATCCCCCACGAGCAGTACTTC. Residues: CASSRNPGQGDIPHEQYF.

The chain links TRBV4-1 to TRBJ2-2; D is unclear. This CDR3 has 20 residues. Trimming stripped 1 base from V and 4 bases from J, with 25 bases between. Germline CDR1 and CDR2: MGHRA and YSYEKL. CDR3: CASSQVCPLGPSVCTGELFF. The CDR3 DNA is TGCGCCAGCAGCCAAGTTTGTCCCCTCGGCCCGTCGGTGTGCACCGGGGAGCTGTTTTTT.

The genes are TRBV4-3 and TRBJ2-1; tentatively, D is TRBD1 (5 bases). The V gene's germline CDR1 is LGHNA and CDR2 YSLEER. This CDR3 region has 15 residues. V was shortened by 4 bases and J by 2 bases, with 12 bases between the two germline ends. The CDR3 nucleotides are TGCGCCAGCAGCCGATTGACAGAGGCCTACAATGAGCAGTTCTTC. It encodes CASSRLTEAYNEQFF.

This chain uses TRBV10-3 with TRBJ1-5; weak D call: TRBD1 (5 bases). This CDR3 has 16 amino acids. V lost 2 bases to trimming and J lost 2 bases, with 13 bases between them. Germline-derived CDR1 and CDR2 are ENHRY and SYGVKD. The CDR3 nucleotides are TGTGCCATCAGTGAGGATGGGGCAGGACGCAATCAGCCCCAGCATTTT. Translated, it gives CAISEDGAGRNQPQHF.

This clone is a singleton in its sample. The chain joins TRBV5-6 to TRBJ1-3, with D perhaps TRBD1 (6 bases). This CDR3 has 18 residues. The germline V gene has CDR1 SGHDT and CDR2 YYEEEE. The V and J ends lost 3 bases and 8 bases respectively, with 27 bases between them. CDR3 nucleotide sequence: TGTGCCAGCAGCTCCACCTGGGGATCAACAGGGTTGGTCTACACCATATATTTT. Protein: CASSSTWGSTGLVYTIYF.

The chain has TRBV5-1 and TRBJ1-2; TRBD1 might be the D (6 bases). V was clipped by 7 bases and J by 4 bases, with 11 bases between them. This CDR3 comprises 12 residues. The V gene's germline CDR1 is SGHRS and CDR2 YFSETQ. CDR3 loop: CASRGAGYGYTF. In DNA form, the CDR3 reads TGCGCCAGCCGGGGGGCCGGCTATGGCTACACCTTC.

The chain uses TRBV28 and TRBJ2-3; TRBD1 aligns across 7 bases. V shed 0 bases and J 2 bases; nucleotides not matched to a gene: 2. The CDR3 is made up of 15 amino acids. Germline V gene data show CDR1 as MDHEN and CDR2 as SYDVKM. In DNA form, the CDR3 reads TGTGCCAGCAGTTTATGGGGACAGCACACAGATACGCAGTATTTT. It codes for CASSLWGQHTDTQYF. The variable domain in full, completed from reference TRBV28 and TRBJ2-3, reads DVKVTQSSRYLVKRTGEKVFLECVQDMDHENMFWYRQDPGLGLRLIYFSYDVKMKEKGDIPEGYSVSREKKERFSLILESASTNQTSMYLCASSLWGQHTDTQYFGPGTRLTVL.

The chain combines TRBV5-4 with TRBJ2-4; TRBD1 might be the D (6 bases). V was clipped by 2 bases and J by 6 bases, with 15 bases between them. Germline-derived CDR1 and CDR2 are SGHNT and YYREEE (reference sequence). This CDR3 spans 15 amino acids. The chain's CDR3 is CASSFTDLGGNIQYF. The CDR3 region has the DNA TGTGCCAGCAGCTTTACCGACTTAGGGGGAAACATTCAGTACTTC. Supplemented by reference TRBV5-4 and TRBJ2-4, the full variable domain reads ETGVTQSPTHLIKTRGQQVTLRCSSQSGHNTVSWYQQALGQGPQFIFQYYREEENGRGNFPPRFSGLQFPNYSSELNVNALELDDSALYLCASSFTDLGGNIQYFGAGTRLSVL.

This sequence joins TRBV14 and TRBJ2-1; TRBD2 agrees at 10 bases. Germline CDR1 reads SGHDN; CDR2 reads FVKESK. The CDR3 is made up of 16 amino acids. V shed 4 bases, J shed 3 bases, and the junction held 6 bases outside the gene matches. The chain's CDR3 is CASSLLAGVHYNEQFF. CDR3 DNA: TGTGCCAGCAGCCTCCTAGCGGGAGTCCACTACAATGAGCAGTTCTTC.

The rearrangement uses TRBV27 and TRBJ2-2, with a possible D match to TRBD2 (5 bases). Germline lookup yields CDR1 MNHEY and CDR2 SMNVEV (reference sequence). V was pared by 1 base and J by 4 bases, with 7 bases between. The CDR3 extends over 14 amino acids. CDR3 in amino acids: CASSLLGATGELFF. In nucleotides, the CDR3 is TGTGCCAGCAGTTTATTGGGAGCCACCGGGGAGCTGTTTTTT.

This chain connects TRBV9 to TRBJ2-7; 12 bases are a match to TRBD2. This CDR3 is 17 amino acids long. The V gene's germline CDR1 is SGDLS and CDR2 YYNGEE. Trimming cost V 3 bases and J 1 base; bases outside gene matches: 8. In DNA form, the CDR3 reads TGTGCCAGCAGCGCCGGGACTAGCGGGCCGGTTTCCTACGAGCAGTACTTC. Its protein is CASSAGTSGPVSYEQYF. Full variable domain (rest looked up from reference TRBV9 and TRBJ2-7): DSGVTQTPKHLITATGQRVTLRCSPRSGDLSVYWYQQSLDQGLQFLIQYYNGEERAKGNILERFSAQQFPDLHSELNLSSLELGDSALYFCASSAGTSGPVSYEQYFGPGTRLTVT.

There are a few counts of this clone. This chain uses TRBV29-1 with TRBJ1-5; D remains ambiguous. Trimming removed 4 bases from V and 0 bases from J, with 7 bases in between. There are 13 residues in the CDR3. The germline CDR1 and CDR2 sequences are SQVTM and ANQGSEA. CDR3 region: CSVVADSNQPQHF. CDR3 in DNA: TGCAGCGTTGTGGCCGATAGCAATCAGCCCCAGCATTTT.

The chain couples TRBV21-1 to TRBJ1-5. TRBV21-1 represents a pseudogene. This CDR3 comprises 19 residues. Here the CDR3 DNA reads TGTGCCAGCACCTCGGGACAGGCGGGGGGCCCTTATAGCAATCAGCCCCAGCATTTT. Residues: CASTSGQAGGPYSNQPQHF.

The DNA for the CDR3 is TGCGCCAGCAGCCAAGATAGAGCGGGAGACGGCCTAGATACGCAGTATTTT. Its protein is CASSQDRAGDGLDTQYF. This rearrangement joins TRBV4-3 to TRBJ2-3; the match to TRBD2 covers 8 bases. Trimming took 0 bases from V and 5 from J; bases not matched to a gene: 10. Germline V lookup: CDR1 LGHNA, CDR2 YSLEER. The CDR3 covers 17 residues.